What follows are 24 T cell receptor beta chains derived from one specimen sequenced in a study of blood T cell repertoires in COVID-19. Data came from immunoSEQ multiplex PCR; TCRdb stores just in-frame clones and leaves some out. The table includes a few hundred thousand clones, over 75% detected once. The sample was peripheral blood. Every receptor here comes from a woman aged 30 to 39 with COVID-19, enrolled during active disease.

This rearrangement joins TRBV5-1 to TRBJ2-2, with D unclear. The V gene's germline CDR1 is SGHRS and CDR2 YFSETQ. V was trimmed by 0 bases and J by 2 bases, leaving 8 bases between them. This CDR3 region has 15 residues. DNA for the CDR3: TGCGCCAGCAGCTTGGGTAGAGTCAACACCGGGGAGCTGTTTTTT. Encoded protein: CASSLGRVNTGELFF.

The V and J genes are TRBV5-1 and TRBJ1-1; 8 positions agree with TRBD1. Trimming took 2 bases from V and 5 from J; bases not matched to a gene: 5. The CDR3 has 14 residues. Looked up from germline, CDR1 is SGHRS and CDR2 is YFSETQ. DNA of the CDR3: TGCGCCAGCAGCTTACAGGGGGAATGGACTGAAGCTTTCTTT. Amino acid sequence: CASSLQGEWTEAFF. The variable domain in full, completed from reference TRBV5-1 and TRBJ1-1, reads KAGVTQTPRYLIKTRGQQVTLSCSPISGHRSVSWYQQTPGQGLQFLFEYFSETQRNKGNFPGRFSGRQFSNSRSEMNVSTLELGDSALYLCASSLQGEWTEAFFGQGTRLTVV.

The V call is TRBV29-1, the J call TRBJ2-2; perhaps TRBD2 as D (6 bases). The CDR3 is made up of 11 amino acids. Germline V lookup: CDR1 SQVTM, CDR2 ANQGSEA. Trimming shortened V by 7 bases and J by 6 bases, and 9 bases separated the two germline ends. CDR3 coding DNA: TGCAGCGGGGAGGCCGCCGGGGAGCTGTTTTTT. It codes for CSGEAAGELFF.

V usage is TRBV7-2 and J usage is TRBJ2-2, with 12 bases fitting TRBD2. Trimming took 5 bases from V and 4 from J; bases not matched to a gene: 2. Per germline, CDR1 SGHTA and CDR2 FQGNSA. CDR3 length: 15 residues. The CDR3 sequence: CASSPTSGSTGELFF. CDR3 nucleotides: TGTGCCAGCAGCCCGACTAGCGGGAGCACCGGGGAGCTGTTTTTT.

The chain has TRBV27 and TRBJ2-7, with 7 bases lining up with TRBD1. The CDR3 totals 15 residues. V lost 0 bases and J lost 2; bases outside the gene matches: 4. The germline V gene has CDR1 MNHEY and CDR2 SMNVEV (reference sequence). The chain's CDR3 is CASSLSRGPTYEQYF. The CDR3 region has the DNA TGTGCCAGCAGTTTATCTAGGGGGCCTACCTACGAGCAGTACTTC.

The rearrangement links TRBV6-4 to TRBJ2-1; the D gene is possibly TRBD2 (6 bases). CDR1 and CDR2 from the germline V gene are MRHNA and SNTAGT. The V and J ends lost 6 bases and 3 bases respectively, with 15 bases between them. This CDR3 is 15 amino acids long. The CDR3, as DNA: TGTGCCAGCAGCGCCGGGACTCAGGACTACAATGAGCAGTTCTTC. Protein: CASSAGTQDYNEQFF.

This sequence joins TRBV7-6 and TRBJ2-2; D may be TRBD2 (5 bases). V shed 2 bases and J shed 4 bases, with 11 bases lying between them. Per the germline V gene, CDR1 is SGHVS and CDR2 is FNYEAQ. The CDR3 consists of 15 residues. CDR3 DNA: TGTGCCAGCAGCTTATACGGGGAGCCCACCGGGGAGCTGTTTTTT. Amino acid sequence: CASSLYGEPTGELFF.

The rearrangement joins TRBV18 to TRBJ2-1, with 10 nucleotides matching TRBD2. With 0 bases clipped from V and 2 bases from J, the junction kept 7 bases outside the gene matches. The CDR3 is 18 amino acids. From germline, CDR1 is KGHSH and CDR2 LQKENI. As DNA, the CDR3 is TGTGCCAGCTCACCACCTGGGCTAGCGGGAGTCCCCTACAATGAGCAGTTCTTC. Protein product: CASSPPGLAGVPYNEQFF.

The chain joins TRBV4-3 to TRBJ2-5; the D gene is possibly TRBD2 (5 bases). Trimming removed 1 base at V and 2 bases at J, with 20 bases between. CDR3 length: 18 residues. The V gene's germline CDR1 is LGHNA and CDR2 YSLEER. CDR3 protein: CASSQAARGSERQETQYF. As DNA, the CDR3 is TGCGCCAGCAGCCAAGCAGCCCGCGGGTCTGAGCGTCAAGAGACCCAGTACTTC.

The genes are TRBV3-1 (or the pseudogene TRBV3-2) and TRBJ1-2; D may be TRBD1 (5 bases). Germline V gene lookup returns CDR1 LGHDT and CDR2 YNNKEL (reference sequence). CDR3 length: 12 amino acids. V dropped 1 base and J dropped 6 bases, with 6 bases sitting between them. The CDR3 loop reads CASSQGRDGYTF. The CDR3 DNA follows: TGTGCCAGCAGCCAAGGCAGGGATGGCTACACCTTC.

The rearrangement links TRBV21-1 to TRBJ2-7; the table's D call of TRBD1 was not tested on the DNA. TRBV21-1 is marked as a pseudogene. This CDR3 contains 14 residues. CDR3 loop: CATPSRTGTHEQYF. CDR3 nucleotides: TGTGCCACTCCCTCAAGGACAGGGACCCACGAGCAGTACTTC.

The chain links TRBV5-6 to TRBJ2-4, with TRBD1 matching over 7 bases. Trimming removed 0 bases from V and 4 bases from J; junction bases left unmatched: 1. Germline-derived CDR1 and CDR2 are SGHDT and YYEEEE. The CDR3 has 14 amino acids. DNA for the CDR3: TGTGCCAGCAGCTTGGGACAGGGAAAAAACATTCAGTACTTC. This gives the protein CASSLGQGKNIQYF.

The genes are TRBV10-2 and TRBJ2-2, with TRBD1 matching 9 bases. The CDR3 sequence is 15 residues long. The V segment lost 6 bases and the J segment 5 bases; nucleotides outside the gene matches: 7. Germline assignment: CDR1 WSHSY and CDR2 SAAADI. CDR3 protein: CASRPPGQGTGELFF. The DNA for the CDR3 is TGCGCCAGCAGGCCCCCGGGACAGGGAACCGGGGAGCTGTTTTTT.

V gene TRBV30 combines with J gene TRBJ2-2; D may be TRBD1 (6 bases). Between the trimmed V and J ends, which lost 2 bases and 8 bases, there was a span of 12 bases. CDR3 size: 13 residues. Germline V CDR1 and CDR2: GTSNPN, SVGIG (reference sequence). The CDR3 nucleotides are TGTGCCTGGAGTTTTGGGGGCAGAGGGGAGCTGTTTTTT. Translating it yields CAWSFGGRGELFF.

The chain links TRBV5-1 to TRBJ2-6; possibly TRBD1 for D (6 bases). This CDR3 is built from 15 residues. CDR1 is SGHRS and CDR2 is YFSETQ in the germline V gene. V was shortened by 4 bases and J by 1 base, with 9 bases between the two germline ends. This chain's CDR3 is CASSVQGSGANVLTF. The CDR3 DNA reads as TGCGCCAGCAGCGTACAGGGATCTGGGGCCAACGTCCTGACTTTC.

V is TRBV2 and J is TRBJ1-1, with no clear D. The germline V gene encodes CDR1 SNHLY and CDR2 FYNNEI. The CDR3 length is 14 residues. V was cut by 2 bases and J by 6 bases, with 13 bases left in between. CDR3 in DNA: TGTGCCAGCAGTGAAAGTTTTAACAGCCCTGAAGCTTTCTTT. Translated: CASSESFNSPEAFF.

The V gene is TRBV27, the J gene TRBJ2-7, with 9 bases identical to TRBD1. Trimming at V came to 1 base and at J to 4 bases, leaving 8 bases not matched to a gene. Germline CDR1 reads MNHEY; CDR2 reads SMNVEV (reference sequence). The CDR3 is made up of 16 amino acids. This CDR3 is CASSLYAGTGMYEQYF. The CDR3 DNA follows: TGTGCCAGCAGTTTATATGCCGGGACAGGGATGTACGAGCAGTACTTC.

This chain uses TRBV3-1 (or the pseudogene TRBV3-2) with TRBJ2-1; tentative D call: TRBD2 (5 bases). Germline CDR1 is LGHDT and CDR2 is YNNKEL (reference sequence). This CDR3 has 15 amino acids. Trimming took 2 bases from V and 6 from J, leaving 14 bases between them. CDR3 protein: CASSQTGGWGNEQFF. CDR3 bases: TGTGCCAGCAGCCAAACTGGAGGTTGGGGCAATGAGCAGTTCTTC.

DNA for the CDR3: TGTGCCAGCAGCCCCCCGCGCGCGGAGACCCAGTACTTC. Translating it yields CASSPPRAETQYF. The chain uses TRBV7-9 and TRBJ2-5, with D hard to call. The CDR3 length is 13 residues. Between the trimmed V and J ends, which lost 5 bases and 5 bases, there was a span of 12 bases. Germline V gives CDR1 SEHNR, CDR2 FQNEAQ (reference sequence). The full variable domain, rest sourced from reference TRBV7-9 and TRBJ2-5, is DTGVSQNPRHKITKRGQNVTFRCDPISEHNRLYWYRQTLGQGPEFLTYFQNEAQLEKSRLLSDRFSAERPKGSFSTLEIQRTEQGDSAMYLCASSPPRAETQYFGPGTRLLVL.

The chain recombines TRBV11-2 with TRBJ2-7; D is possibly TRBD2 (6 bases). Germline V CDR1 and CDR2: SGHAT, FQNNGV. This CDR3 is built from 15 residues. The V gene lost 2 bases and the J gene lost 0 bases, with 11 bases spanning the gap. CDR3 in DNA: TGTGCCAGCAGCTTATTGCGGGGCAGCTCCTACGAGCAGTACTTC. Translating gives CASSLLRGSSYEQYF.

The CDR3, as DNA: TGTGCCAGCAGCCAAGGCGCTAGCGGGACGAACACCGGGGAGCTGTTTTTT. Its translation is CASSQGASGTNTGELFF. The rearrangement uses TRBV3-1 (or the pseudogene TRBV3-2) and TRBJ2-2; 9 bases match TRBD2. J was trimmed by 0 bases and V by 1 base; bases with no gene match: 3. In germline, CDR1 is LGHDT, CDR2 YNNKEL (reference sequence). This CDR3 comprises 17 residues.

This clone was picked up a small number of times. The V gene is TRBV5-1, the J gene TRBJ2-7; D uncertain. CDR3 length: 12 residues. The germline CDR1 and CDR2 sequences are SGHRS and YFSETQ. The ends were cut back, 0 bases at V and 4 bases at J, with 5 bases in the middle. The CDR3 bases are TGCGCCAGCAGCTTGGTACAGTACGAGCAGTACTTC. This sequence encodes CASSLVQYEQYF.

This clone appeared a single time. CDR3 loop: CSVAGPSTGAYEQYF. The CDR3 coding sequence is TGCAGCGTCGCCGGACCCTCCACAGGGGCCTACGAGCAGTACTTC. The chain uses TRBV29-1 and TRBJ2-7, with TRBD1 matching over 7 bases. The CDR3 has 15 amino acids. CDR1 is SQVTM, CDR2 ANQGSEA, per germline. Germline trimming cut 6 bases from V and 2 bases from J; bases unmatched to any gene: 13.

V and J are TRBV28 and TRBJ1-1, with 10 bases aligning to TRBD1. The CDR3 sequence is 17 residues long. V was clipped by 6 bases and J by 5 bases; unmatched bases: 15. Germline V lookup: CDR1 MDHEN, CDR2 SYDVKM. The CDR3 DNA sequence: TGTGCCAGCAGCGACCCCTCCCGACAGGGGGCGTTTACTGAAGCTTTCTTT. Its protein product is CASSDPSRQGAFTEAFF.